These 25 T cell receptor beta chains came from one sample sequenced in a study of blood T cell repertoires in COVID-19 (dated by TCRdb to about 2020). Libraries were constructed by the immunoSEQ multiplex PCR assay. The clones in this table, taken by TCRdb from immuneACCESS, are in-frame only. Not every clone is retained; where verified, under half of the shortfall comes from an unresolved V gene, and the cause of the rest is unknown. The sample includes over 200,000 clones, with roughly 90% observed a single time. Clones ranked in the top ten supply roughly 2.3% of the sample. Sequencing input: peripheral blood. The source of these receptors is a man aged 25-40 years who had recovered from COVID-19.

The V and J genes are TRBV7-2 and TRBJ1-1; a weak D match, TRBD1 (5 bases). V was clipped by 5 bases and J by 5 bases, with 21 bases between them. The CDR3 has 16 residues. Per the germline V gene, CDR1 is SGHTA and CDR2 is FQGNSA. CDR3 in DNA: TGTGCCAGCAGCCCACCATGGGCCGGTCGGGGGACTGAAGCTTTCTTT. It specifies CASSPPWAGRGTEAFF. Drawing the rest from reference TRBV7-2 and TRBJ1-1, the complete variable domain is GAGVSQSPSNKVTEKGKDVELRCDPISGHTALYWYRQSLGQGLEFLIYFQGNSAPDKSGLPSDRFSAERTGGSVSTLTIQRTQQEDSAVYLCASSPPWAGRGTEAFFGQGTRLTVV.

The chain has TRBV4-1 and TRBJ1-2; 10 bases are shared with TRBD1. CDR1 MGHRA and CDR2 YSYEKL come from the germline V gene. The trim removed 4 bases at V and 5 bases at J, leaving 22 bases unmatched. The CDR3 has 20 residues. The CDR3 spells CASSPSYSTLGTGELYGYTF. The DNA for the CDR3 is TGCGCCAGCAGCCCCTCGTACTCGACACTCGGGACAGGGGAGCTTTATGGCTACACCTTC.

The chain joins TRBV11-3 to TRBJ2-5; TRBD2 matches 7 bases. This CDR3 is 14 amino acids long. Germline V lookup: CDR1 SGHNT, CDR2 YENEEA. With V trimmed by 6 bases and J by 4 bases, 8 bases remained unmatched. This chain's CDR3 is CASSQGLGAETQYF. In DNA form, the CDR3 reads TGTGCCAGCAGTCAAGGACTAGGTGCAGAGACCCAGTACTTC.

The rearrangement uses TRBV28 and TRBJ1-5, with 7 bases lining up with TRBD1. With 5 bases clipped from V and 4 bases from J, the junction kept 2 bases outside the gene matches. CDR3 length equals 13 residues. The germline V gene encodes CDR1 MDHEN and CDR2 SYDVKM. The CDR3 DNA follows: TGTGCCAGCAGTCGGGACAGAAATCAGCCCCAGCATTTT. Its translation: CASSRDRNQPQHF.

The rearrangement links TRBV15 to TRBJ1-2, with D unclear. Trimming left V 5 bases short and J 2 bases short, with 9 bases between. CDR1 and CDR2 from the germline V gene are LNHNV and YYDKDF (reference sequence). The CDR3 covers 13 residues. Here the CDR3 reads CATSPQENYGYTF. The CDR3 region has the DNA TGTGCCACCAGCCCTCAGGAAAACTATGGCTACACCTTC.

The genes are TRBV4-2 and TRBJ2-2; 7 bases match TRBD2. CDR1 and CDR2 (germline): LGHNA, YNFKEQ. This CDR3 is built from 14 residues. Losses at the gene ends were 1 base for V and 7 bases for J; bases not matched to a gene: 3. DNA for the CDR3: TGTGCCAGCAGCCAAGCGGGAGGTAACGGGGAGCTGTTTTTT. It encodes CASSQAGGNGELFF.

The chain recombines TRBV29-1 with TRBJ1-5, with 8 positions matching TRBD1. After removal of 6 bases from V and 5 bases from J, the junction contained 6 bases not matched to a gene. Germline CDR1 and CDR2: SQVTM and ANQGSEA. CDR3 length equals 13 residues. In DNA form, the CDR3 reads TGCAGCGTAAGATTACAGGGGGATCAGCCCCAGCATTTT. Translated: CSVRLQGDQPQHF.

The chain links TRBV28 to TRBJ1-5; maybe TRBD1 (6 bases). Trimming took off 4 bases at V and 4 bases at J, with 14 bases between the two ends. Per the germline V gene, CDR1 is MDHEN and CDR2 is SYDVKM. The CDR3 covers 15 residues. CDR3 sequence (DNA): TGTGCCAGCAGTTGGGAAGGGCAGGGGAATCAGCCCCAGCATTTT. Translation gives CASSWEGQGNQPQHF.

The chain links TRBV3-1 (or the pseudogene TRBV3-2) to TRBJ2-7; 8 nucleotides match TRBD1. Trimming cost V 5 bases and J 1 base; bases outside gene matches: 10. There are 16 residues in the CDR3. The germline gives CDR1 LGHDT, CDR2 YNNKEL (reference sequence). CDR3 in DNA: TGTGCCAGCAGCACGATGGGACAGGCAAAATCCTACGAGCAGTACTTC. It is translated as CASSTMGQAKSYEQYF.

This chain connects TRBV5-6 to TRBJ2-2; TRBD1 matches 9 bases. The trim removed 4 bases at V and 5 bases at J, leaving 6 bases unmatched. This CDR3 region has 15 residues. Germline V CDR1 and CDR2: SGHDT, YYEEEE. In DNA form, the CDR3 reads TGTGCCAGCAGCGGGGGACAGGGTTTAACCGGGGAGCTGTTTTTT. The encoded protein is CASSGGQGLTGELFF.

This chain joins TRBV7-6 and TRBJ1-2, with TRBD1 identical over 12 bases. CDR3 size: 16 residues. The germline V gene has CDR1 SGHVS and CDR2 FNYEAQ. V lost 3 bases and J lost 2; bases outside the gene matches: 4. Here the CDR3 DNA reads TGTGCCAGCAGCTTGGGACAGGGGGCCGTCAACTATGGCTACACCTTC. It codes for CASSLGQGAVNYGYTF.

The chain carries TRBV30 and TRBJ1-2; no definite D call. V lost 5 bases to trimming and J lost 4 bases, with 11 bases between them. Germline CDR1 GTSNPN, CDR2 SVGIG (reference sequence). The CDR3 extends over 12 amino acids. The CDR3: CAWLDGSYGYTF. CDR3 in DNA: TGTGCCTGGCTTGACGGGAGCTATGGCTACACCTTC.

This chain links TRBV12-3 or TRBV12-4 with TRBJ1-1; the D is unclear. The CDR3 sequence is 12 residues long. V was pared by 3 bases and J by 5 bases, with 7 bases between. The CDR3 sequence is CASSFAGTEAFF. CDR3 DNA sequence: TGTGCCAGCAGTTTTGCCGGGACTGAAGCTTTCTTT.

This clone was seen more than once but under ten times. The chain has TRBV18 and TRBJ1-2; D is unclear. Germline loops: CDR1 KGHSH, CDR2 LQKENI. CDR3 length: 11 amino acids. Between the trimmed V and J ends, which lost 6 bases and 8 bases, there was a span of 10 bases. DNA for the CDR3: TGTGCCAGCTCTCGGGGTGGAGGCTACACCTTC. Protein product: CASSRGGGYTF.

The chain joins TRBV6-6 to TRBJ1-1; D possibly corresponds to TRBD1 (5 bases). In germline, CDR1 is MNHNY, CDR2 SVGAGI (reference sequence). The germline V and J ends were trimmed by 8 bases and 3 bases, with 22 bases remaining between them. The CDR3 is made up of 16 amino acids. The CDR3 nucleotides are TGTGCCAGCTCTGAGGCAGCGGGGCGTTGGGACACTGAAGCTTTCTTT. This translates into CASSEAAGRWDTEAFF.

Here the CDR3 DNA reads TGTGCCAGCAGTGAAGTCGGGCAGGACTTAGCCAAAAACATTCAGTACTTC. Translating gives CASSEVGQDLAKNIQYF. The rearrangement uses TRBV6-1 and TRBJ2-4, with D tentatively TRBD2 (5 bases). The CDR3 consists of 17 residues. Trimming removed 1 base at V and 0 bases at J, with 13 bases between. The germline V gene has CDR1 MNHNS and CDR2 SASEGT.

V and J are TRBV30 and TRBJ1-5; tentative D call: TRBD1 (5 bases). V was clipped by 0 bases and J by 4 bases, with 7 bases between them. CDR1 and CDR2 from the germline V gene are GTSNPN and SVGIG (reference sequence). This CDR3 is 13 amino acids long. The CDR3 DNA sequence: TGTGCCTGGAGTGTGGGGGGAAATCAGCCCCAGCATTTT. This sequence encodes CAWSVGGNQPQHF.

This clone was observed a single time. V and J are TRBV27 and TRBJ1-5; D is possibly TRBD1 (5 bases). The germline V gene encodes CDR1 MNHEY and CDR2 SMNVEV (reference sequence). V was clipped by 4 bases and J by 8 bases, with 15 bases between them. The CDR3 spans 14 residues. CDR3 region: CASSWDFGGKPQHF. Written as DNA, the CDR3 is TGTGCCAGCAGTTGGGACTTTGGAGGAAAGCCCCAGCATTTT.

The rearrangement links TRBV7-9 to TRBJ1-4, with 8 positions matching TRBD1. Trimming cost V 5 bases and J 2 bases; bases outside gene matches: 7. Germline-derived CDR1 and CDR2 are SEHNR and FQNEAQ (reference sequence). The CDR3 is 16 amino acids. CDR3 protein: CASSRTTGVTNEKLFF. The CDR3 region has the DNA TGTGCCAGCAGCCGAACGACAGGGGTTACTAATGAAAAACTGTTTTTT. Looking up the rest from reference TRBV7-9 and TRBJ1-4 gives the full variable domain: DTGVSQNPRHKITKRGQNVTFRCDPISEHNRLYWYRQTLGQGPEFLTYFQNEAQLEKSRLLSDRFSAERPKGSFSTLEIQRTEQGDSAMYLCASSRTTGVTNEKLFFGSGTQLSVL.

This clone came up a few times. The chain joins TRBV18 to TRBJ1-1, with D perhaps matching TRBD1 (5 bases). The CDR3 is made up of 16 amino acids. CDR1 KGHSH and CDR2 LQKENI come from the germline V gene. V was cut by 0 bases and J by 5 bases, with 16 bases left in between. This CDR3 is CASSPPGGGGRTEAFF. The CDR3 DNA reads as TGTGCCAGCTCACCACCAGGCGGGGGGGGTAGGACTGAAGCTTTCTTT.

This chain links TRBV5-1 with TRBJ1-6, with unresolved D. CDR1 is SGHRS, CDR2 YFSETQ, per germline. The germline V and J ends were trimmed by 4 bases and 8 bases, with 13 bases remaining between them. CDR3 length equals 14 residues. CDR3 DNA sequence: TGCGCCAGCAGCCCGGCTTGGAGGGATTCACCCCTCCACTTT. Amino acids: CASSPAWRDSPLHF.

The chain is built from TRBV5-6 and TRBJ1-2; D not certain. The CDR3 loop spans 12 amino acids. The germline V gene encodes CDR1 SGHDT and CDR2 YYEEEE. With 0 bases removed from V and 5 bases from J, the gap between germline ends came to 5 bases. The CDR3 is CASSLEAYGYTF. DNA of the CDR3: TGTGCCAGCAGCTTGGAAGCTTATGGCTACACCTTC.

The chain links TRBV19 to TRBJ2-1; 7 nucleotides line up with TRBD2. The germline CDR1 and CDR2 sequences are LNHDA and SQIVND (reference sequence). V lost 4 bases and J lost 10; bases outside the gene matches: 10. The length of the CDR3 is 14 residues. The CDR3 DNA reads as TGTGCCAGTAGTAATGGGCTAGCGGATAGGGAGCAGTTCTTC. Protein: CASSNGLADREQFF.

This chain uses TRBV5-1 with TRBJ1-2, with TRBD1 matching 9 bases. This CDR3 spans 15 amino acids. CDR1 SGHRS and CDR2 YFSETQ come from the germline V gene. V gave up 2 bases and J gave up 7 bases; unmatched junction bases: 9. The CDR3 DNA reads as TGCGCCAGCAGCTTTACAGGGGGCGCGATGAGTGGCTACACCTTC. Its translation is CASSFTGGAMSGYTF. Complete variable domain (other parts from reference TRBV5-1 and TRBJ1-2): KAGVTQTPRYLIKTRGQQVTLSCSPISGHRSVSWYQQTPGQGLQFLFEYFSETQRNKGNFPGRFSGRQFSNSRSEMNVSTLELGDSALYLCASSFTGGAMSGYTFGSGTRLTVV.

The chain employs TRBV4-1 and TRBJ1-1; unclear D gene. The CDR3 extends over 14 amino acids. The V end was cut by 1 base, the J end by 8 bases, with 14 bases between. CDR1 is MGHRA and CDR2 is YSYEKL in the germline V gene. The CDR3 DNA follows: TGCGCCAGCAGCCAAGCCGGGTCGGGATTAGAAGCTTTCTTT. Encoded protein: CASSQAGSGLEAFF.